This T cell receptor (beta chain) was documented in a study of early T cells in non-severe SARS-CoV-2 infection (dated by TCRdb to the early 2020s). With regard to the full study: Because TCR sequencing relied on bulk RNA taken from unsorted whole blood, pairing of alpha and beta chains was not possible.

General findings and caveats noted by the study authors: VDJdb matching was skewed toward anti-spike CD8 responses and likely underestimated virus-specific expansions, missing private and CD4 specificities.

Set within a cohort of healthcare workers in London, UK, this nested case-control study involved weekly PCR testing of nasopharyngeal swabs along with blood sampling. Healthcare workers were recruited between 23 and 31 March 2020, during the week of the UK lockdown, and were followed weekly for up to roughly 15 weeks. The germline V gene sets CDR1 to SGHTA and CDR2 to FQGNSA. The CDR3 spans 13 residues, from the cysteine through the phenylalanine. Solely the CDR3 DNA is kept, with 39 bases framed from the first base. V and J are truncated by 2 bases and 8 bases respectively, leaving an intervening sequence of 10 bases. This clonotype was detected ten times or more. It has no known antigen specificity. Within one base of it there is no much larger clone, and no base qualities were kept. The protocol used for the library was 5' RACE. Sequencing took place on a NextSeq 500. The TCR library protocol attached unique molecular identifiers to individual cDNA molecules to correct for sequencing error and PCR bias. Both TCR alpha and beta chains were sequenced, and tight co-correlation was observed between alpha and beta sequence abundances in each sample. As for how the authors treated the data: Decombinator V4 was used to perform V gene, J gene and CDR3 annotation of TCR sequences. TCRs were defined as expanded if a significant change between any two time points was detected under a Poisson model with p below 0.0001. Abundances of TCRs were expressed as counts per million after normalisation to the total number of TCRs sequenced in each sample. TRAV1-2 paired with TRAJ12, TRAJ20 or TRAJ33 defined MAIT TCRs, while TRAV10 paired with TRAJ18 defined iNKT TCRs. VDJdb, accessed 1 November 2021, was searched for CMV, EBV and SARS-CoV-2 annotated TCRs, with TCRs annotated for multiple antigens excluded. TCRdb trimmed public reads at Q25 via fastp, called clones via MiXCR and kept in-frame beta chains. Entries that share a CDR3 protein sequence are merged under the most common genes and DNA. These V and J calls are TCRdb output, not the study's own analysis. The sample table contains about 53,000 distinct CDR3 sequences; only one count was recorded for approximately 12% of them. The ten largest clones represent approximately 2.5% of the sample.

The TCR was taken from an adult who was a healthcare worker with PCR-confirmed SARS-CoV-2 infection or an uninfected control (not recorded which). Recombination linked TRBV7-2 to TRBJ2-1; no D segment can be confidently identified. Sequences were derived from whole blood, sampled at baseline. The CDR3 is CASSLSNYYEQFF. The base sequence is TGTGCCAGCAGCTTATCGAACTATTATGAGCAGTTCTTC.